One and the same sample provided the 15 T cell receptor beta chains below, sequenced in a study of blood T cell repertoires in COVID-19. This table comes from immunoSEQ multiplex PCR, and its TCRdb copy is limited to in-frame clones, with some not included. The table shows about 120,000 clones, with 90% occurring only once. The sequenced sample consisted of peripheral blood. These receptors originate from a human donor with active COVID-19. The donor label of this sample is uncertain.

This clone was counted only a few times. The genes are TRBV7-2 and TRBJ2-1, with 8 bases fitting TRBD1. The CDR3 covers 15 residues. V lost 2 bases and J lost 4; bases outside the gene matches: 4. Germline CDR1 is SGHTA and CDR2 is FQGNSA. CDR3 amino acids: CASSLRQGAYNEQFF. CDR3 DNA: TGTGCCAGCAGCTTACGGCAGGGGGCTTACAATGAGCAGTTCTTC.

For the CDR3, the DNA is TGTGCCAGCTCACCCAACCAGGCGACGACAGGGGCTAGCGGGGAGCTGTTTTTT. This encodes CASSPNQATTGASGELFF. This chain uses TRBV18 with TRBJ2-2; 8 bases map to TRBD1. J lost 7 bases, V lost 3 bases, and 16 bases had no gene match. The CDR3 contains 18 residues. Germline CDR1 reads KGHSH; CDR2 reads LQKENI.

This sequence joins TRBV6-1 and TRBJ2-7; 8 positions agree with TRBD1. Unmatched junction bases numbered 3, after V lost 0 bases and J lost 2 bases. Germline CDR1 is MNHNS and CDR2 is SASEGT. The CDR3 runs 15 residues. The CDR3 protein is CASSEARDRTYEQYF. The CDR3 DNA follows: TGTGCCAGCAGTGAAGCGCGGGACAGGACCTACGAGCAGTACTTC.

This chain joins TRBV2 and TRBJ2-5, with D perhaps matching TRBD2 (5 bases). Trimming removed 6 bases from V and 1 base from J, with 12 bases in between. Germline loops: CDR1 SNHLY, CDR2 FYNNEI. This CDR3 has 14 residues. Here the CDR3 reads CASRDRGSQETQYF. The CDR3 bases are TGTGCCAGCAGAGACCGGGGTTCCCAAGAGACCCAGTACTTC.

This chain connects TRBV10-3 to TRBJ1-2; 7 positions agree with TRBD1. CDR3 length: 15 amino acids. V lost 6 bases to trimming and J lost 5 bases; unmatched junction nucleotides: 12. Germline CDR1 ENHRY, CDR2 SYGVKD. The CDR3 DNA reads as TGTGCCATCAGGCGAACCGGGACAGATTTATATGGCTACACCTTC. Its protein is CAIRRTGTDLYGYTF.

This clone was seen only a few times. The rearrangement joins TRBV7-2 to TRBJ2-7; TRBD2 matches 8 bases. The V gene end was trimmed by 4 bases and the J gene end by 4 bases; junction bases not matched to a gene: 6. This CDR3 comprises 14 residues. Germline V CDR1 and CDR2: SGHTA, FQGNSA. The CDR3 here is CASSSGGAVYEQYF. CDR3 nucleotides: TGTGCCAGCAGCTCGGGGGGGGCCGTATACGAGCAGTACTTC.

This clone was picked up one time. The chain carries TRBV4-3 and TRBJ1-2, with a tentative D call TRBD1 (6 bases). The CDR3 sequence is 13 residues long. The germline V gene has CDR1 LGHNA and CDR2 YSLEER. Trimming stripped 9 bases from V and 4 bases from J, with 15 bases between. For the CDR3, the DNA is TGCGCCAGTAAATTACAGGGCGGCTATGGCTACACCTTC. It is translated as CASKLQGGYGYTF.

This chain connects TRBV9 to TRBJ2-7, with a weak D call TRBD2 (5 bases). This CDR3 has 13 residues. CDR1 and CDR2 from the germline V gene are SGDLS and YYNGEE. Trimming pared 2 bases from V and 2 bases from J, leaving 8 bases between. DNA for the CDR3: TGTGCCAGCAGCGTGGAGGACGCCTACGAGCAGTACTTC. Its translation is CASSVEDAYEQYF.

The chain joins TRBV5-1 to TRBJ1-6; D possibly corresponds to TRBD1 (6 bases). Trimming shortened V by 1 base and J by 7 bases, and 9 bases separated the two germline ends. Germline CDR1 is SGHRS and CDR2 is YFSETQ. The CDR3 is 14 residues long. The DNA for the CDR3 is TGCGCCAGCAGCTTGCGTGGGGGCAATTCACCCCTCCACTTT. Its translation: CASSLRGGNSPLHF.

The chain recombines TRBV27 with TRBJ2-7, with D perhaps matching TRBD1 (5 bases). The CDR3 covers 17 residues. The V gene lost 0 bases and the J gene lost 0 bases, with 15 bases spanning the gap. Germline CDR1 and CDR2: MNHEY and SMNVEV (reference sequence). The CDR3 coding sequence is TGTGCCAGCAGTTTATCGATCGCCAGGGTGAGCTCCTACGAGCAGTACTTC. It is translated as CASSLSIARVSSYEQYF.

This clone was seen only once. The chain is built from TRBV6-5 and TRBJ2-5, with TRBD1 matching over 9 bases. CDR3 size: 15 residues. CDR1 and CDR2 from the germline V gene are MNHEY and SVGAGI. The V and J ends lost 0 bases and 5 bases, in that order; junction bases with no gene match: 4. The CDR3: CASSYSGTGKETQYF. The CDR3 nucleotides are TGTGCCAGCAGTTACTCCGGGACAGGGAAGGAGACCCAGTACTTC.

The chain couples TRBV6-2 or TRBV6-3 to TRBJ2-1; 8 bases are shared with TRBD2. Trimming took 4 bases from V and 10 from J; bases not matched to a gene: 15. Germline CDR1 and CDR2: MNHEY and SVGEGT. CDR3 length equals 16 residues. The CDR3 protein is CASSSRAGDVTEEQFF. CDR3 DNA: TGTGCCAGCAGTTCCCGAGCGGGGGACGTTACGGAGGAGCAGTTCTTC.

The chain carries TRBV30 and TRBJ1-2, with a possible D match to TRBD1 (5 bases). The V end was cut by 2 bases, the J end by 14 bases, with 18 bases between. Germline V CDR1 and CDR2: GTSNPN, SVGIG (reference sequence). This CDR3 comprises 12 residues. The CDR3 DNA follows: TGTGCCTGGAGTTTGGGAATCAGGGCGGAAACCTTC. Protein product: CAWSLGIRAETF. Full variable domain (rest looked up from reference TRBV30 and TRBJ1-2): SQTIHQWPATLVQPVGSPLSLECTVEGTSNPNLYWYRQAAGRGLQLLFYSVGIGQISSEVPQNLSASRPQDRQFILSSKKLLLSDSGFYLCAWSLGIRAETFGSGTRLTVV.

The chain joins TRBV11-2 to TRBJ2-7; weak D call: TRBD2 (5 bases). Trimming took 5 bases from V and 0 from J, leaving 14 bases between them. The CDR3 runs to 15 residues. The germline CDR1 and CDR2 sequences are SGHAT and FQNNGV. CDR3 region: CASSQRAVNSYEQYF. The CDR3 DNA sequence: TGTGCCAGCAGCCAGAGGGCCGTGAACTCCTACGAGCAGTACTTC.

This chain connects TRBV27 to TRBJ2-1; 8 bases align to TRBD2. The germline gives CDR1 MNHEY, CDR2 SMNVEV (reference sequence). V shed 7 bases and J 5 bases; nucleotides not matched to a gene: 13. The CDR3 spans 16 residues. CDR3 in amino acids: CASKGGAGGSHNEQFF. The CDR3 DNA reads TGTGCCAGCAAGGGCGGGGCGGGGGGAAGCCACAATGAGCAGTTCTTC.